The 26 T cell receptor beta chains reported below all come from one sample, sequenced in a study of blood T cell repertoires in COVID-19. Clones were sequenced by immunoSEQ multiplex PCR, and TCRdb holds only the in-frame ones, with some missing. The table records around 77,000 clones, 82% of them present only once. Sequencing was performed on peripheral blood. The source is a human donor in a cohort sampled during active COVID-19.

The chain joins TRBV6-2 or TRBV6-3 to TRBJ2-7, with 7 bases identical to TRBD1. CDR3 size: 17 residues. Trimming at V came to 2 bases and at J to 2 bases, leaving 12 bases not matched to a gene. Germline V lookup: CDR1 MNHEY, CDR2 SVGEGT. The CDR3 reads CASSYPDRDWVTYEQYF. DNA for the CDR3: TGTGCCAGCAGTTACCCAGACAGGGATTGGGTTACCTACGAGCAGTACTTC.

This clone was detected only a few times. The chain uses TRBV30 and TRBJ1-1; the D is unclear. Germline V gene sequence: CDR1 GTSNPN, CDR2 SVGIG (reference sequence). This CDR3 spans 10 amino acids. With 7 bases removed from V and 11 bases from J, the gap between germline ends came to 14 bases. CDR3 sequence (DNA): TGTGCCTCCCACCGGTCTAGGGCTTTCTTT. It yields the protein CASHRSRAFF.

V is TRBV4-2 and J is TRBJ2-5; 10 nucleotides agree with TRBD1. J was trimmed by 1 base and V by 4 bases; bases with no gene match: 3. CDR1 LGHNA and CDR2 YNFKEQ come from the germline V gene. The CDR3 has 15 residues. CDR3 sequence reads: CASSPRQGAQETQYF. CDR3 nucleotide sequence: TGTGCCAGCAGCCCGCGACAGGGGGCCCAAGAGACCCAGTACTTC.

V usage is TRBV12-3 or TRBV12-4 and J usage is TRBJ1-2; D is perhaps TRBD1 (6 bases). The length of the CDR3 is 13 residues. Trimming pared 3 bases from V and 4 bases from J, leaving 9 bases between. The chain's CDR3 is CASSFRGGYGYTF. The CDR3 DNA is TGTGCCAGCAGTTTCAGAGGGGGCTATGGCTACACCTTC.

The chain has TRBV6-2 or TRBV6-3 and TRBJ1-2; weak D call: TRBD1 (6 bases). CDR3 size: 14 residues. The V gene's germline CDR1 is MNHEY and CDR2 SVGEGT. V shed 5 bases and J shed 0 bases, with 10 bases lying between them. CDR3 coding DNA: TGTGCCAGCAGTCGGACAGTCGCTAACTATGGCTACACCTTC. Translated: CASSRTVANYGYTF.

The chain employs TRBV14 and TRBJ1-1; D gene ambiguous. The CDR3 loop spans 14 amino acids. V dropped 7 bases and J dropped 0 bases, with 12 bases sitting between them. CDR1 and CDR2 (germline): SGHDN, FVKESK. CDR3 amino acids: CASTGSILNTEAFF. Here the CDR3 DNA reads TGTGCCAGCACCGGGTCAATTTTGAACACTGAAGCTTTCTTT.

V and J are TRBV4-1 and TRBJ2-5; tentative D call: TRBD2 (5 bases). Between the trimmed V and J ends, which lost 1 base and 5 bases, there was a span of 11 bases. The CDR3 covers 14 residues. Germline V gene sequence: CDR1 MGHRA, CDR2 YSYEKL. CDR3 nucleotide sequence: TGCGCCAGCAGCCAAGGGTGGGTAGCGGAGACCCAGTACTTC. This encodes CASSQGWVAETQYF.

The J gene is TRBJ2-5, the V gene TRBV11-2, with TRBD2 matching over 9 bases. The germline V gene encodes CDR1 SGHAT and CDR2 FQNNGV. With V trimmed by 3 bases and J by 9 bases, 11 bases remained unmatched. CDR3 size: 15 residues. This CDR3 is CASSFLIAGEKAQYF. As DNA, the CDR3 is TGTGCCAGCAGCTTTTTGATAGCGGGGGAAAAGGCCCAGTACTTC. The full variable domain, completed using reference TRBV11-2 and TRBJ2-5, is EAGVAQSPRYKIIEKRQSVAFWCNPISGHATLYWYQQILGQGPKLLIQFQNNGVVDDSQLPKDRFSAERLKGVDSTLKIQPAKLEDSAVYLCASSFLIAGEKAQYFGPGTRLLVL.

The DNA of the CDR3 is TGTGCCAGCAGTTTCCAGGGCTACAATCAGCCCCAGCATTTT. Amino acid sequence: CASSFQGYNQPQHF. The chain recombines TRBV25-1 with TRBJ1-5, with D tentatively TRBD1 (5 bases). Germline values: CDR1 MGHDK, CDR2 SYGVNS. Trimming stripped 5 bases from V and 3 bases from J, with 11 bases between. The CDR3 extends over 14 amino acids.

The chain joins TRBV19 to TRBJ1-5; D is unclear. V was pared by 1 base and J by 3 bases, with 10 bases between. The CDR3 is 15 amino acids. The germline gives CDR1 LNHDA, CDR2 SQIVND (reference sequence). The CDR3: CASSIAEQINQPQHF. The DNA of the CDR3 is TGTGCCAGTAGTATAGCAGAACAGATCAATCAGCCCCAGCATTTT.

This sequence joins TRBV11-3 and TRBJ2-1, with D perhaps TRBD1 (7 bases). This CDR3 is built from 14 residues. Germline V gene sequence: CDR1 SGHNT, CDR2 YENEEA. Between the trimmed V and J ends, which lost 4 bases and 4 bases, there was a span of 11 bases. CDR3 residues: CASSYRGGYNEQFF. In DNA, the CDR3 is TGTGCCAGCAGCTACAGGGGAGGTTACAATGAGCAGTTCTTC.

The CDR3 here is CASERQLMNTEAFF. The DNA for the CDR3 is TGTGCCAGCGAGAGACAGTTAATGAACACTGAAGCTTTCTTT. The chain uses TRBV2 and TRBJ1-1; tentatively, D is TRBD1 (5 bases). The germline V and J ends were trimmed by 8 bases and 0 bases, with 13 bases remaining between them. The CDR3 is made up of 14 amino acids. Germline-derived CDR1 and CDR2 are SNHLY and FYNNEI.

The rearrangement uses TRBV27 and TRBJ2-7; 9 nucleotides match TRBD1. This CDR3 contains 15 residues. V trimming: 4 bases; J trimming: 5 bases; junction bases outside the gene matches: 9. Germline V lookup: CDR1 MNHEY, CDR2 SMNVEV (reference sequence). The DNA for the CDR3 is TGTGCCAGCAGTTCACCGGGACAGGGTAGGGACGAGCAGTACTTC. Translation gives CASSSPGQGRDEQYF.

V is TRBV5-1 and J is TRBJ2-7, with D perhaps TRBD2 (5 bases). Per the germline V gene, CDR1 is SGHRS and CDR2 is YFSETQ. V dropped 1 base and J dropped 7 bases, with 15 bases sitting between them. This CDR3 has 14 residues. In DNA form, the CDR3 reads TGCGCCAGCAGCTTGACTAGGGTCCCTGGGGAGCAGTACTTC. Amino acid sequence: CASSLTRVPGEQYF. Combining the CDR3 with reference TRBV5-1 and TRBJ2-7 gives the whole variable domain KAGVTQTPRYLIKTRGQQVTLSCSPISGHRSVSWYQQTPGQGLQFLFEYFSETQRNKGNFPGRFSGRQFSNSRSEMNVSTLELGDSALYLCASSLTRVPGEQYFGPGTRLTVT.

V is TRBV7-8 and J is TRBJ2-7; tentative D call: TRBD1 (5 bases). The germline V and J ends were trimmed by 3 bases and 1 base, with 13 bases remaining between them. Germline lookup yields CDR1 SGHVS and CDR2 FQNEAQ. The CDR3 runs 15 residues. In DNA form, the CDR3 reads TGTGCCAGCAGCTTCGTGACAGAAGGGTCCTACGAGCAGTACTTC. This codes for CASSFVTEGSYEQYF.

The CDR3 DNA sequence: TGCGCCAGCAGATTCGGACTGTTCGCGAACACCGGGGAGCTGTTTTTT. Encoded protein: CASRFGLFANTGELFF. The V call is TRBV5-1, the J call TRBJ2-2; maybe TRBD2 (5 bases). V was clipped by 5 bases and J by 0 bases, with 14 bases between them. The CDR3 runs to 16 residues. Germline V gene lookup returns CDR1 SGHRS and CDR2 YFSETQ.

There are a few counts of this clone. The J gene is TRBJ2-5, the V gene TRBV5-6; 8 bases are a match to TRBD1. CDR3 size: 15 residues. Trimming at V came to 3 bases and at J to 5 bases, leaving 9 bases not matched to a gene. Germline V gene sequence: CDR1 SGHDT, CDR2 YYEEEE. Written as DNA, the CDR3 is TGTGCCAGCAGCTCCTATCAGGGGGCAGGGGAGACCCAGTACTTC. This gives the protein CASSSYQGAGETQYF.

This chain uses TRBV2 with TRBJ1-1; D might be TRBD1 (6 bases). The CDR3 is 16 residues long. Germline CDR1 reads SNHLY; CDR2 reads FYNNEI. The CDR3 loop is CATRVAGAEMDTEAFF. CDR3 sequence (DNA): TGTGCTACACGAGTGGCAGGGGCTGAGATGGACACTGAAGCTTTCTTT.

The V call is TRBV10-2, the J call TRBJ2-5, with a possible D match to TRBD2 (5 bases). The CDR3 covers 12 residues. With 4 bases removed from V and 5 bases from J, the gap between germline ends came to 8 bases. From germline, CDR1 is WSHSY and CDR2 SAAADI. CDR3 bases: TGCGCCAGCAGTGTAGCGAAGGAGACCCAGTACTTC. This gives the protein CASSVAKETQYF.

The chain employs TRBV4-3 and TRBJ1-2; 7 nucleotides align to TRBD1. V lost 2 bases to trimming and J lost 0 bases; unmatched junction nucleotides: 9. The germline V gene has CDR1 LGHNA and CDR2 YSLEER. This CDR3 contains 17 residues. CDR3 in DNA: TGCGCCAGCAGCCAATTTCACAGGGGAGAGACTAACTATGGCTACACCTTC. It translates to CASSQFHRGETNYGYTF.

DNA of the CDR3: TGCGCCAGCAGCCAAGATCTATTACTAGCGGGGGGAACCGGGGAGCTGTTTTTT. This sequence encodes CASSQDLLLAGGTGELFF. This chain links TRBV4-3 with TRBJ2-2; 12 bases map to TRBD2. With V trimmed by 0 bases and J by 5 bases, 7 bases remained unmatched. The CDR3 runs to 18 residues. The V gene's germline CDR1 is LGHNA and CDR2 YSLEER.

This chain links TRBV18 with TRBJ2-5, with 15 nucleotides matching TRBD2. V shed 4 bases, J shed 6 bases, and the junction held 6 bases outside the gene matches. The CDR3 is 16 residues long. From germline, CDR1 is KGHSH and CDR2 LQKENI. For the CDR3, the DNA is TGTGCCAGCTCACTCGGGACTAGCGGGGGGTTGAAGACCCAGTACTTC. Translation gives CASSLGTSGGLKTQYF. Using reference TRBV18 and TRBJ2-5 for the parts outside the CDR3, the full variable domain is NAGVMQNPRHLVRRRGQEARLRCSPMKGHSHVYWYRQLPEEGLKFMVYLQKENIIDESGMPKERFSAEFPKEGPSILRIQQVVRGDSAAYFCASSLGTSGGLKTQYFGPGTRLLVL.

The chain has TRBV5-1 and TRBJ2-2, with D possibly matching TRBD1 (6 bases). CDR3 length equals 14 residues. Trimming cost V 0 bases and J 7 bases, with 10 bases left between them. Germline CDR1 reads SGHRS; CDR2 reads YFSETQ. CDR3 DNA: TGCGCCAGCAGCTTGGCCCAGGGGATCGGGGAGCTGTTTTTT. Protein product: CASSLAQGIGELFF. The complete variable domain, with remaining parts taken from reference TRBV5-1 and TRBJ2-2, reads KAGVTQTPRYLIKTRGQQVTLSCSPISGHRSVSWYQQTPGQGLQFLFEYFSETQRNKGNFPGRFSGRQFSNSRSEMNVSTLELGDSALYLCASSLAQGIGELFFGEGSRLTVL.

This rearrangement joins TRBV30 to TRBJ1-2; 12 bases match TRBD1. Germline V gene data show CDR1 as GTSNPN and CDR2 as SVGIG (reference sequence). This CDR3 comprises 14 residues. With 2 bases clipped from V and 7 bases from J, the junction kept 5 bases outside the gene matches. CDR3 bases: TGTGCCTGGAGTTGGGGGACAGGGGGCGGTGGCTACACCTTC. It codes for CAWSWGTGGGGYTF.

The chain joins TRBV3-1 (or the pseudogene TRBV3-2) to TRBJ2-6; 9 bases fit TRBD1. CDR3 length: 20 amino acids. CDR1 LGHDT and CDR2 YNNKEL come from the germline V gene (reference sequence). The V segment lost 3 bases and the J segment 0 bases; nucleotides outside the gene matches: 12. CDR3 residues: CASSQSWAGTGRSGANVLTF. CDR3 nucleotides: TGTGCCAGCAGCCAGTCTTGGGCCGGGACAGGGCGCTCTGGGGCCAACGTCCTGACTTTC.

The CDR3 loop is CASSSPGVVTEAFF. The CDR3 DNA follows: TGTGCCAGCAGCTCGCCAGGGGTGGTCACTGAAGCTTTCTTT. The chain employs TRBV7-9 and TRBJ1-1; D might be TRBD1 (6 bases). Trimming took off 4 bases at V and 4 bases at J, with 13 bases between the two ends. This CDR3 is built from 14 residues. CDR1 is SEHNR, CDR2 FQNEAQ, per germline (reference sequence).